This T cell receptor beta chain emerged from a study of T cells after yellow fever vaccination. Each CDR3 protein gets one entry after TCRdb re-called the 5' RACE reads with MiXCR. The sample has hundreds of thousands of distinct CDR3 sequences, approximately 13% seen once. This CDR3 is 15 amino acids long. CDR1 is SGHTA, CDR2 FQGNSA, per germline. The V and J ends lost 5 bases and 5 bases respectively, with 19 bases between them. Sample: CD4+ T cells sorted from PBMCs, taken 15 days after the yellow fever booster vaccination. This clonotype was sampled from a young man who received the YFV17D yellow fever vaccine. V is TRBV7-2 and J is TRBJ2-7; TRBD2 is a possible D gene (6 bases). The CDR3 loop is CASSLRLVGAHEQYF. As DNA, the CDR3 is TGTGCCAGCAGCCTCCGACTAGTTGGTGCCCACGAGCAGTACTTC.